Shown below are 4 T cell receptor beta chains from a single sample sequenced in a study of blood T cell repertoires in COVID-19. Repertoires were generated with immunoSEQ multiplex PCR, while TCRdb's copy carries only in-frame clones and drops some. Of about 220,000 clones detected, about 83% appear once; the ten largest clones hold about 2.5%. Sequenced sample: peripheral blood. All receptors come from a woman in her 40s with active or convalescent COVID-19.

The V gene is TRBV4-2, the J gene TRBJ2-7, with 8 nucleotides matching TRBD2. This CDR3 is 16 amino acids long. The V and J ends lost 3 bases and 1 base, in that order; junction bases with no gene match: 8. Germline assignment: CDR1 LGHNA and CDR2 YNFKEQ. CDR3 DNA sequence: TGTGCCAGCAGCCAGGGAACAGCGGGGGATTCCTACGAGCAGTACTTC. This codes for CASSQGTAGDSYEQYF.

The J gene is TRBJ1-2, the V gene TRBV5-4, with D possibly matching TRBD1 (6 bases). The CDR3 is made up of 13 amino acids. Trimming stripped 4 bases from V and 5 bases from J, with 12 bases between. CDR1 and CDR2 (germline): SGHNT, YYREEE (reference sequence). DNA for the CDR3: TGTGCCAGCAGCCCTGCCACAGGGTATGGCTACACCTTC. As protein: CASSPATGYGYTF.

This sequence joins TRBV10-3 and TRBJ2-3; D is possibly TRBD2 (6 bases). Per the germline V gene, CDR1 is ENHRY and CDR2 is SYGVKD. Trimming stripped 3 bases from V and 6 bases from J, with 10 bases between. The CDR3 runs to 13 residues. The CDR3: CAISEGEADTQYF. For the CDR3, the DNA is TGTGCCATCAGTGAAGGGGAGGCGGATACGCAGTATTTT.

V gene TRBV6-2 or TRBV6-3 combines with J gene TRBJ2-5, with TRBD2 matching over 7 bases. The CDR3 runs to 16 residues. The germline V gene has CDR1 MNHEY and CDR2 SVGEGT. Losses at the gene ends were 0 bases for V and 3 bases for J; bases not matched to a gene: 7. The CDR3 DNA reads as TGTGCCAGCAGTTACTCAGCGGGGAGGGTAGAAGAGACCCAGTACTTC. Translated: CASSYSAGRVEETQYF.